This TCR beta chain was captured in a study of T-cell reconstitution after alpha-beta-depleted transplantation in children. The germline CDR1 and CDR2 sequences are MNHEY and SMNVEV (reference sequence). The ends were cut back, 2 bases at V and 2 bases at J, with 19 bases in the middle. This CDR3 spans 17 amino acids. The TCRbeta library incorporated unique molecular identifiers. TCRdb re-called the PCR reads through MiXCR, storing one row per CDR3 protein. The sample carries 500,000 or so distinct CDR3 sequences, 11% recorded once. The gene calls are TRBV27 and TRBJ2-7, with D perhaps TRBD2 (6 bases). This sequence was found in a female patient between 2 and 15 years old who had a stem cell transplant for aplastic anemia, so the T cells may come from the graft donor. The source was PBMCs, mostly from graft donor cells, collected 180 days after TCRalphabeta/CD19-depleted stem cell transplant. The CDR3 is CASSLRYGPGRPYEQYV. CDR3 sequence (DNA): TGTGCCAGCAGTTTAAGATATGGGCCCGGGAGACCCTACGAGCAGTACGTC.